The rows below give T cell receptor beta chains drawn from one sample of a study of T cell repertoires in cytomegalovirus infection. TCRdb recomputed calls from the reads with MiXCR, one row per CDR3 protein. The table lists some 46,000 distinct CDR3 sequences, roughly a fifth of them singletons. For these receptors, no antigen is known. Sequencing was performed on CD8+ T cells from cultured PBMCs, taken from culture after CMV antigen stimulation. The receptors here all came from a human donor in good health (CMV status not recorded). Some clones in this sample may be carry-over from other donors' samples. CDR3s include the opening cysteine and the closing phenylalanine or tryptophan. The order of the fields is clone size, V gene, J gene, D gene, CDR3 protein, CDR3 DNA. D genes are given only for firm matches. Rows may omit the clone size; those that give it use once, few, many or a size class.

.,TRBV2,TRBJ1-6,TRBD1,CASKGQADGSPLHF,TGTGCCAGCAAGGGACAGGCCGACGGGTCACCCCTCCACTTT
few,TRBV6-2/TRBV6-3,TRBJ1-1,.,CASSYPTYLGTGNTEAFF,TGTGCCAGCAGTTACCCAACCTACCTCGGGACGGGGAACACTGAAGCTTTCTTT
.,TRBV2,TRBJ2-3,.,CASSDRASSTDTQYF,TGTGCCAGCTCCGACCGGGCGTCTAGCACAGATACGCAGTATTTT
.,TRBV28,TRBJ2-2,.,CASSFTDTGELFF,TGTGCCAGCAGTTTCACGGACACCGGGGAGCTGTTTTTT
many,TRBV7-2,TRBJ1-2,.,CASSFGGYYGYTF,TGTGCCAGCAGCTTCGGGGGGTACTATGGCTACACCTTC
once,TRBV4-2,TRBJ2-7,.,CASSQDDSSYEQYF,TGTGCCAGCAGCCAAGATGACAGTTCCTACGAGCAGTACTTC
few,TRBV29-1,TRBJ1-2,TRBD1,CSVPGSRGDYGYTF,TGCAGCGTCCCTGGGAGCAGGGGGGATTATGGCTACACCTTC
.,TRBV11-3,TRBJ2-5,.,CASSTPRDPRETQYF,TGTGCCAGCAGCACCCCCCGGGACCCCCGGGAGACCCAGTACTTC
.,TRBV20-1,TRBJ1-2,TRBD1,CSAPTGQGPLYGYTF,TGCAGTGCTCCCACCGGACAGGGTCCTTTATATGGCTACACCTTC
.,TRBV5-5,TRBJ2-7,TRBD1,CASSYGTGPYEQYF,TGTGCCAGCAGTTACGGGACAGGGCCCTACGAGCAGTACTTC
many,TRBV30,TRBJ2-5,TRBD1,CAWSTGTGWGQGETQYF,TGTGCCTGGAGTACGGGGACAGGTTGGGGACAGGGAGAGACCCAGTACTTC
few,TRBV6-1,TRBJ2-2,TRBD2,CASSPTSGSSGELFF,TGTGCCAGCAGTCCGACTAGCGGGAGTTCCGGGGAGCTGTTTTTT
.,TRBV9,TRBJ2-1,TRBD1,CASSPSGGWNEQFF,TGTGCCAGCAGCCCATCAGGGGGCTGGAATGAGCAGTTCTTC
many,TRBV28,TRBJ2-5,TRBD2,CASSLTSGGQETQYF,TGTGCCAGCAGTTTGACGAGCGGGGGCCAAGAGACCCAGTACTTC
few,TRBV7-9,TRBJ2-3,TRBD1,CASSPGQVVTDTQYF,TGTGCCAGCAGCCCCGGACAGGTGGTCACAGATACGCAGTATTTT
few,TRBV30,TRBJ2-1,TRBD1,CAWSVGTGGFDEQFF,TGTGCCTGGAGTGTAGGGACAGGGGGTTTCGATGAGCAGTTCTTC
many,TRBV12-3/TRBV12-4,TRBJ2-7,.,CASSPGPHEQYF,TGTGCCAGCAGCCCGGGGCCGCACGAGCAGTACTTC
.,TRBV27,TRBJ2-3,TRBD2,CASSLTSGRPDTQYF,TGTGCCAGCAGTTTAACTAGCGGGAGACCCGATACGCAGTATTTT
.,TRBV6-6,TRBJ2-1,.,CASSYRDYNEQFF,TGTGCCAGCAGTTACAGGGACTACAATGAGCAGTTCTTC
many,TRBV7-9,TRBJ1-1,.,CASSSGSANTEAFF,TGTGCCAGCAGCTCGGGGTCCGCGAACACTGAAGCTTTCTTT
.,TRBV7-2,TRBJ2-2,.,CASSPWTVNTGELFF,TGTGCCAGCAGCCCCTGGACAGTGAACACCGGGGAGCTGTTTTTT
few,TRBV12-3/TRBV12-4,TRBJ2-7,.,CASRGRRGEQYF,TGTGCCAGCAGGGGGCGGCGGGGCGAGCAGTACTTC
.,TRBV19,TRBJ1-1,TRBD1,CASKPRGGVNTEAFF,TGTGCCAGTAAACCCAGGGGGGGGGTGAACACTGAAGCTTTCTTT
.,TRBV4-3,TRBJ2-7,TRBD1,CASSQYGTGGYEQYF,TGCGCCAGCAGCCAATACGGGACAGGGGGCTACGAGCAGTACTTC
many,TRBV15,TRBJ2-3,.,CATSRGTGTDTQYF,TGTGCCACCAGCAGAGGAACCGGCACAGATACGCAGTATTTT
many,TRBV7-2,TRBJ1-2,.,CASSLVQRDNYGYTF,TGTGCCAGCAGCTTAGTGCAGCGAGATAACTATGGCTACACCTTC
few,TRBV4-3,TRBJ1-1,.,CASSQDRKLNTEAFF,TGCGCCAGCAGCCAAGATCGGAAGTTGAACACTGAAGCTTTCTTT
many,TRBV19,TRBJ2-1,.,CASSIVWADEQFF,TGTGCCAGTAGTATAGTCTGGGCTGATGAGCAGTTCTTC
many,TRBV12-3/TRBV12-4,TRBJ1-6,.,CASSPGNSPLHF,TGTGCCAGCAGCCCGGGTAATTCACCCCTCCACTTT